This T cell receptor (beta chain) came from a study of cytomegalovirus exposure and HLA in healthy donors. In the study overall: An analysis done earlier identified 90 million to 120 million unique TCR beta sequences from approximately 200 million T cells. Inside one of the first data releases sat about 85 million unique TCRs taken from HLA-typed donors. Genetic ancestry analysis placed over 65% of the roughly 400 donors that were genotyped in the Caucasian-associated cluster.

Primers included in the PCR were 60 Vbeta and 13 Jbeta primers. Method: immunoSEQ multiplex PCR; TCRdb's copy keeps in-frame clones and lacks some. The sample lists over 150,000 clones, around four fifths occurring once. V was pared by 4 bases and J by 2 bases, with 7 bases between. CDR1 is MRHNA, CDR2 SNTAGT, per germline. There are 13 residues in the CDR3. The source is a woman between 50 and 59 years old in good health and CMV-seronegative. The V gene is TRBV6-4, the J gene TRBJ2-3; tentative D call: TRBD2 (6 bases). Sequenced input: PBMCs. The CDR3 DNA is TGTGCCAGCAGTGGGGGGGACACAGATACGCAGTATTTT. Translation: CASSGGDTDTQYF.